This is a list of T cell receptor beta chains from one sample in a study of blood T cell repertoires in COVID-19. Profiling relied on immunoSEQ multiplex PCR, and the TCRdb table lists in-frame clones only, not all of them. The sample gives roughly 53,000 clones, just over 90% of which show up once; under 9% is in the top ten. What was sequenced was peripheral blood. The receptors come from a woman in her forties with active COVID-19. Both conserved end residues are part of each CDR3.

v_call: TRBV4-2; cdr3_aa: CASSQDPGLAETQYF
v_call: TRBV7-7; cdr3_aa: CASSLDHRGYEQFF
v_call: TRBV27; cdr3_aa: CASRPVGGAPYNSPLHF
v_call: TRBV29-1; cdr3_aa: CSALGGSTNEKLFF
v_call: TRBV19; cdr3_aa: CASSGSGTEGYGYTF
v_call: TRBV19; cdr3_aa: CASSTGGSGNTIYF
v_call: TRBV19; cdr3_aa: CASSTTGENSPLHF
v_call: TRBV5-1; cdr3_aa: CASSLAGTGDNYGYTF
v_call: TRBV6-5; cdr3_aa: CASRTGTGSEAFF
v_call: TRBV5-3; cdr3_aa: CARSLEREKLFF
v_call: TRBV6-6; cdr3_aa: CASSSSRETQYF
v_call: TRBV7-9; cdr3_aa: CASRPGTQAGPSYEQYF
v_call: TRBV7-8; cdr3_aa: CASSLVSASSYNEQFF
v_call: TRBV7-2; cdr3_aa: CASSPDRDEQFF
v_call: TRBV3-1/TRBV3-2; cdr3_aa: CASTTLAGGSGDTQYF
v_call: TRBV5-1; cdr3_aa: CASRPRTGGEDTEAFF
v_call: TRBV11-1; cdr3_aa: CASSPPGGTYGYTF
v_call: TRBV18; cdr3_aa: CASSPGATYEQYF
v_call: TRBV4-2; cdr3_aa: CASSHGRGTNEQFF
v_call: TRBV7-9; cdr3_aa: CATERAGDTEAFF
v_call: TRBV19; cdr3_aa: CASSKDFPGQGSGPGELFF
v_call: TRBV3-1/TRBV3-2; cdr3_aa: CASSQEGLAGGRAGELFF
v_call: TRBV7-9; cdr3_aa: CASSLGSYIQETQYF
v_call: TRBV7-7; cdr3_aa: CASSLVTGNEQFF
v_call: TRBV4-3; cdr3_aa: CASSLRQGDYEKLFF
v_call: TRBV18; cdr3_aa: CASSPGQKNTIYF
v_call: TRBV2; cdr3_aa: CASSDDRAQPQHF
v_call: TRBV19; cdr3_aa: CASSSTGGQETQYF
v_call: TRBV18; cdr3_aa: CASSPGTGAYEQYF
v_call: TRBV30; cdr3_aa: CARSWGQGEPTVSYNEQFF
v_call: TRBV19; cdr3_aa: CASRGLAGASADEQFF
v_call: TRBV11-2; cdr3_aa: CASSFLPTGATEAFF
v_call: TRBV27; cdr3_aa: CASTPQGAAGELFF
v_call: TRBV29-1; cdr3_aa: CSVSGQYSYNEQFF
v_call: TRBV7-2; cdr3_aa: CASSPQGALLEAFF